This TCR beta chain was observed in a study of control samples from healthy donors and cancer patients. Profiling relied on immunoSEQ multiplex PCR, and the TCRdb table lists in-frame clones only, not all of them. This sample's clone table lists some 190,000 clones. The CDR3 has 17 amino acids. Trimming removed 5 bases from V and 1 base from J; junction bases left unmatched: 4. Germline V gene sequence: CDR1 SGHVS, CDR2 FNYEAQ. This sequence joins TRBV7-6 and TRBJ2-2; the match to TRBD2 covers 13 bases. Input material: blood. The receptor was isolated from a young woman in good health. CDR3 sequence reads: CASSRTSGGLNTGELFF. DNA of the CDR3: TGTGCCAGCAGCAGGACTAGCGGGGGACTGAACACCGGGGAGCTGTTTTTT.